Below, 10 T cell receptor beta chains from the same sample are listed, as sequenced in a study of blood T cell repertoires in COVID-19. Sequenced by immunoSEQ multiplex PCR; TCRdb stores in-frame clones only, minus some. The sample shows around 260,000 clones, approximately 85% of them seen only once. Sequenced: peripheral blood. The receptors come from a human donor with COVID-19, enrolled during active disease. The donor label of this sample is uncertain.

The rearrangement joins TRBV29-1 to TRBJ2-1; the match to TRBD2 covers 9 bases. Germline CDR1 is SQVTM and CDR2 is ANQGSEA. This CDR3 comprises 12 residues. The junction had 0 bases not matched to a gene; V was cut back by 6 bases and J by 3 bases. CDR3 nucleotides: TGCAGCGTGACTAGCGGCTACAATGAGCAGTTCTTC. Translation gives CSVTSGYNEQFF.

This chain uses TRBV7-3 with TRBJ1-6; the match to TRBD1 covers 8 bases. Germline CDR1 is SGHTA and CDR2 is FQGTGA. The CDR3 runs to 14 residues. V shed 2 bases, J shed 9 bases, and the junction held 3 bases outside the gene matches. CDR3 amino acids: CASSLSDRGSPLHF. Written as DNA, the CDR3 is TGTGCCAGCAGCTTATCAGACAGGGGTTCACCCCTCCACTTT.

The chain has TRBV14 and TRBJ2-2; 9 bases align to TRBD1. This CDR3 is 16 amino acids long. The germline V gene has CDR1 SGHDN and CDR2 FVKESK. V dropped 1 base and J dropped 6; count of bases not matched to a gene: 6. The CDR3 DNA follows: TGTGCCAGCAGCCAAGTCGGGACAGGGCTACCCGGGGAGCTGTTTTTT. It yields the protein CASSQVGTGLPGELFF.

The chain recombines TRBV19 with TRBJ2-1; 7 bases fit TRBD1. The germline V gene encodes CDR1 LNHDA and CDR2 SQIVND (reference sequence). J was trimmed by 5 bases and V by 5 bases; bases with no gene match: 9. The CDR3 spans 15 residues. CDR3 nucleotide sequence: TGTGCCAGTAGTCCGCGACAGGGTGACCACAATGAGCAGTTCTTC. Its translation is CASSPRQGDHNEQFF.

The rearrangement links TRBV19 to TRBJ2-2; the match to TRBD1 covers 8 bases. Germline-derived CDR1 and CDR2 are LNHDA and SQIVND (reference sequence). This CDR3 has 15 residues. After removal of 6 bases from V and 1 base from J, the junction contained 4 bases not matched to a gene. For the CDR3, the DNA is TGTGCCAGTAGGACCGGGACAGGGAACACCGGGGAGCTGTTTTTT. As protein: CASRTGTGNTGELFF.

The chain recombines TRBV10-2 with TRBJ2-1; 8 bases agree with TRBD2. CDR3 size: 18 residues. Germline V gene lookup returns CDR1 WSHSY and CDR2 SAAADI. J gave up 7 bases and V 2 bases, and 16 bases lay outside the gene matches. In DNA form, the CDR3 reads TGCGCCAGCAGTGAGCCCACCCGTGCGAGCGGGAGAGGGAATGAGCAGTTCTTC. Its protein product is CASSEPTRASGRGNEQFF.

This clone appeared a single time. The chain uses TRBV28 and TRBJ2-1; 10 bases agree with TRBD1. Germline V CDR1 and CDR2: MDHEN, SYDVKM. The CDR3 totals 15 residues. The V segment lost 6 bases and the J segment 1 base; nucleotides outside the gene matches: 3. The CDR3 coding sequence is TGTGCCAGCAGGGACAGGGGGGTTTCCTACAATGAGCAGTTCTTC. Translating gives CASRDRGVSYNEQFF.

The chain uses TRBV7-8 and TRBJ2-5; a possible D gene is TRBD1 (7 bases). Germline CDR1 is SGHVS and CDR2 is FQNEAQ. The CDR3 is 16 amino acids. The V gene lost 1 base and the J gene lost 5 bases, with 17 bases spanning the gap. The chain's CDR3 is CASSLVEGAILETQYF. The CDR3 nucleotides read TGTGCCAGCAGCTTAGTGGAGGGGGCGATACTGGAGACCCAGTACTTC.

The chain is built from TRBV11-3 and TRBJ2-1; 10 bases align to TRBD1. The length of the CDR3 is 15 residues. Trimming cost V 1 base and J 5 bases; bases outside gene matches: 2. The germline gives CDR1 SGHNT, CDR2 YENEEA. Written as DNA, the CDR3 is TGTGCCAGCAGCTTAGGACAGGGGGCTCACAATGAGCAGTTCTTC. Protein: CASSLGQGAHNEQFF.

CDR3 in amino acids: CASSEGRSSGNTIYF. CDR3 in DNA: TGCGCCAGCAGTGAGGGCCGGAGCTCTGGAAACACCATATATTTT. The chain recombines TRBV10-2 with TRBJ1-3; D remains unclear. The V and J ends lost 2 bases and 0 bases respectively, with 8 bases between them. The germline V gene encodes CDR1 WSHSY and CDR2 SAAADI. This CDR3 is built from 15 residues.